The text below deals with one TCR beta chain. Its matching antigen is unknown. This record belongs to a study of cytomegalovirus exposure and HLA in healthy donors. Using immunoSEQ multiplex PCR, the repertoire was profiled, and TCRdb retains in-frame clones only, with some absent. The sample has about 360,000 clones, approximately 90% seen once. Broader study findings: Most TCR sequences were rare, but some public TCRs occurred in many donors. Specific recognition of CMV antigens was confirmed in vitro for a few chains (all CMV-associated).

This TCR came from a woman younger than 35 in good health and CMV-seronegative. Sample: PBMCs.

The CDR3 sequence: CASTGTPKNIQYF. CDR3 DNA sequence: TGTGCCAGTACCGGGACACCCAAAAACATTCAGTACTTC. V and J are TRBV19 and TRBJ2-4; possibly TRBD1 for D (6 bases). V lost 7 bases and J lost 2, with 9 bases in between. From germline, CDR1 is LNHDA and CDR2 SQIVND (reference sequence). This CDR3 contains 13 residues.